The 5 T cell receptor beta chains below come from one sample, sequenced in a study of T cells after yellow fever vaccination. One entry per CDR3 protein results from TCRdb running MiXCR on the 5' RACE reads. Altogether approximately 11,000 distinct CDR3 sequences are present, 4% to 5.5% being singletons, with the ten largest covering about 1.6%. Source: PBMCs, either bulk or a sorted T-cell subset (CD4+, CD8+, memory, or dextramer-sorted; not recorded which), taken more than 14 days after the first yellow fever vaccination. Receptors originate from a man younger than 35 who received the YFV17D yellow fever vaccine.

The gene calls are TRBV18 and TRBJ2-6, with no clear D. Germline V gene lookup returns CDR1 KGHSH and CDR2 LQKENI. Trimming took off 6 bases at V and 0 bases at J, with 9 bases between the two ends. The CDR3 is 15 residues long. CDR3 nucleotide sequence: TGTGCCAGCTCCGGTACACTCTCTGGGGCCAACGTCCTGACTTTC. Its protein is CASSGTLSGANVLTF.

This clonotype came up many times. The chain joins TRBV11-2 to TRBJ2-3, with 7 positions matching TRBD1. This CDR3 spans 14 amino acids. J gave up 5 bases and V 4 bases, and 6 bases lay outside the gene matches. The V gene's germline CDR1 is SGHAT and CDR2 FQNNGV. Written as DNA, the CDR3 is TGTGCCAGCAGCTACAGGGGCGTAGAAGATACGCAGTATTTT. Encoded protein: CASSYRGVEDTQYF.

In this sample, this clonotype turned up many times. The CDR3 DNA follows: TGTGCCATCAAACCCCTGGCTGGGACAGGGAAGGAACATGGCTACACCTTC. This gives the protein CAIKPLAGTGKEHGYTF. This chain joins TRBV10-3 and TRBJ1-2; 9 bases fit TRBD1. The CDR3 covers 17 residues. The germline V gene encodes CDR1 ENHRY and CDR2 SYGVKD. V shed 7 bases and J 6 bases; nucleotides not matched to a gene: 18.

This clonotype was recorded at least ten times. The chain links TRBV11-1 to TRBJ1-5; possibly TRBD1 for D (5 bases). CDR1 is SGHAT, CDR2 FQDESV, per germline (reference sequence). There are 14 residues in the CDR3. V shed 5 bases and J shed 5 bases, with 13 bases lying between them. CDR3 nucleotide sequence: TGTGCCAGCAGCCCCGGGGGATGGGATCAGCCCCAGCATTTT. Residues: CASSPGGWDQPQHF.

Within the sample, this clonotype is medium-sized. The rearrangement uses TRBV5-1 and TRBJ1-2; tentative D call: TRBD1 (5 bases). Germline-derived CDR1 and CDR2 are SGHRS and YFSETQ. The CDR3 has 13 residues. V gave up 3 bases and J gave up 7 bases, with 13 bases separating them. The CDR3 protein is CASSSGTLGGYTF. CDR3 bases: TGCGCCAGCAGCTCCGGGACCCTAGGTGGCTACACCTTC.